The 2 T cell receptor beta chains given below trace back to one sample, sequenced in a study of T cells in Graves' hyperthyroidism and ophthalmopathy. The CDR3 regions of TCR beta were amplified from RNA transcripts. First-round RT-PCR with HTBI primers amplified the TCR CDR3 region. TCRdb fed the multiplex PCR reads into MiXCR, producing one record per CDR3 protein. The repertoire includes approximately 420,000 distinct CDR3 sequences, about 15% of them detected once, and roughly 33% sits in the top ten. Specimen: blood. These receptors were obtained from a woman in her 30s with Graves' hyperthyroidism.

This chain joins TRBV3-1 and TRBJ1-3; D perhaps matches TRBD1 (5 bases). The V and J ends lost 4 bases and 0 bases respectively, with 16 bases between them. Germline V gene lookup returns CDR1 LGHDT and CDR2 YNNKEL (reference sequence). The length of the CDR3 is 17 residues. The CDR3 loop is CASSLHTGALSGNTIYF. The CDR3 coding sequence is TGTGCCAGCAGCCTGCACACAGGAGCTCTCTCTGGAAACACCATATATTTT. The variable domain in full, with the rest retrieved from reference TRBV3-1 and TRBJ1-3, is DTAVSQTPKYLVTQMGNDKSIKCEQNLGHDTMYWYKQDSKKFLKIMFSYNNKELIINETVPNRFSPKSPDKAHLNLHINSLELGDSAVYFCASSLHTGALSGNTIYFGEGSWLTVV.

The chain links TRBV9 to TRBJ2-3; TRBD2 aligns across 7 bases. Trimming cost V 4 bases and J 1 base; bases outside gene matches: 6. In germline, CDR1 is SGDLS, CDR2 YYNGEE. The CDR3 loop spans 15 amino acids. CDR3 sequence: CASSRASGGTDTQYF. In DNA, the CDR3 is TGTGCCAGCAGCCGGGCTAGCGGAGGCACAGATACGCAGTATTTT.